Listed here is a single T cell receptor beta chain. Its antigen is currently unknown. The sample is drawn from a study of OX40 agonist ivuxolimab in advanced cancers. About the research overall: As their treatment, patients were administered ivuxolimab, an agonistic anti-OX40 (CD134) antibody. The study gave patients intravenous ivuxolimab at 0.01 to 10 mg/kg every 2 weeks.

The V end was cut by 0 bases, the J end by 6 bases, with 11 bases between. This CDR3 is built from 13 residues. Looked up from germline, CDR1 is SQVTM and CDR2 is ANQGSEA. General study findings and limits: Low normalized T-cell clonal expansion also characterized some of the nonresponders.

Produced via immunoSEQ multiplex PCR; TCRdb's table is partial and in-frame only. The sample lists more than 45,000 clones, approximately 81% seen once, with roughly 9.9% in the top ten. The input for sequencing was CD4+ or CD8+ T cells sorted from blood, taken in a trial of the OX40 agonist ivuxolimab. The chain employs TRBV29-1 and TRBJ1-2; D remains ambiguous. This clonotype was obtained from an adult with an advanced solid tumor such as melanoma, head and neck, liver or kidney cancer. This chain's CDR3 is CSVEEVAGHGYTF. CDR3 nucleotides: TGCAGCGTTGAAGAGGTAGCGGGTCATGGCTACACCTTC.